A single sample gave rise to the 28 T cell receptor beta chains below, sequenced in a study of cytomegalovirus exposure and HLA in healthy donors. Use of 60 Vbeta and 13 Jbeta primers characterized the PCR. Here immunoSEQ multiplex PCR was the method, and the copy in TCRdb shows in-frame clones only, minus some. The sample has some 150,000 clones; about 80% are singletons. Sequenced sample: PBMCs. Receptors originate from a man aged 25 to 40 in good health and CMV-seronegative.

The chain combines TRBV28 with TRBJ2-2, with a possible D match to TRBD2 (5 bases). Germline-derived CDR1 and CDR2 are MDHEN and SYDVKM. Trimming pared 6 bases from V and 3 bases from J, leaving 14 bases between. This CDR3 spans 15 amino acids. The CDR3 protein is CASRLRELDTGELFF. CDR3 nucleotide sequence: TGTGCCAGCAGACTGAGGGAGCTGGACACCGGGGAGCTGTTTTTT. The full variable domain, rest sourced from reference TRBV28 and TRBJ2-2, is DVKVTQSSRYLVKRTGEKVFLECVQDMDHENMFWYRQDPGLGLRLIYFSYDVKMKEKGDIPEGYSVSREKKERFSLILESASTNQTSMYLCASRLRELDTGELFFGEGSRLTVL.

The CDR3 region has the DNA TGTGCCTGGAGTGTACAGGGGGCTGCTGGAAACACCATATATTTT. This codes for CAWSVQGAAGNTIYF. The V gene is TRBV30, the J gene TRBJ1-3, with TRBD1 matching over 9 bases. The CDR3 runs to 15 residues. Germline V gene sequence: CDR1 GTSNPN, CDR2 SVGIG (reference sequence). Trimming cost V 0 bases and J 2 bases; bases outside gene matches: 2.

This chain joins TRBV7-2 and TRBJ1-2, with 7 bases that match TRBD1. From germline, CDR1 is SGHTA and CDR2 FQGNSA. The CDR3 is 15 amino acids. Germline trimming cut 0 bases from V and 7 bases from J; bases unmatched to any gene: 8. Here the CDR3 DNA reads TGTGCCAGCAGCTTAGCTGCCCAGGGGGGTGGTGGCTACACCTTC. Translating gives CASSLAAQGGGGYTF.

This rearrangement joins TRBV7-3 to TRBJ1-1; the D gene is possibly TRBD1 (6 bases). With 3 bases removed from V and 0 bases from J, the gap between germline ends came to 8 bases. The CDR3 is 14 amino acids. CDR1 is SGHTA, CDR2 FQGTGA, per germline. The chain's CDR3 is CASSFQGLNTEAFF. DNA for the CDR3: TGTGCCAGCAGCTTTCAGGGGTTGAACACTGAAGCTTTCTTT.

This chain uses TRBV7-8 with TRBJ1-5, with 7 bases matching TRBD1. J gave up 8 bases and V 5 bases, and 12 bases lay outside the gene matches. Germline loops: CDR1 SGHVS, CDR2 FQNEAQ. CDR3 size: 15 residues. The CDR3 protein is CASSPLGQLIEPQHF. CDR3 coding DNA: TGTGCCAGCAGCCCCCTGGGACAGTTGATTGAGCCCCAGCATTTT.

This chain uses TRBV28 with TRBJ2-1; 9 positions agree with TRBD2. The V and J ends lost 4 bases and 7 bases, in that order; junction bases with no gene match: 5. The germline gives CDR1 MDHEN, CDR2 SYDVKM. This CDR3 spans 14 amino acids. The CDR3 is CASSWGLAVNEQFF. The CDR3 bases are TGTGCCAGCAGTTGGGGACTAGCCGTAAATGAGCAGTTCTTC.

This chain connects TRBV5-1 to TRBJ2-3, with 8 bases fitting TRBD1. Per the germline V gene, CDR1 is SGHRS and CDR2 is YFSETQ. V was clipped by 4 bases and J by 2 bases; unmatched bases: 9. There are 16 residues in the CDR3. The DNA of the CDR3 is TGCGCCAGCAGCCGGACAGGGTTGTCTGACACAGATACGCAGTATTTT. This gives the protein CASSRTGLSDTDTQYF.

The chain carries TRBV6-5 and TRBJ1-6; the match to TRBD1 covers 7 bases. J gave up 9 bases and V 1 base, and 6 bases lay outside the gene matches. CDR1 and CDR2 (germline): MNHEY, SVGAGI. The CDR3 has 15 amino acids. Here the CDR3 reads CASSYWDSQRSPLHF. The DNA for the CDR3 is TGTGCCAGCAGTTACTGGGACAGTCAACGTTCACCCCTCCACTTT.

This sequence joins TRBV15 and TRBJ1-4; 9 bases match TRBD1. The germline V gene encodes CDR1 LNHNV and CDR2 YYDKDF (reference sequence). V lost 5 bases, J lost 8 bases, and 9 bases stayed unmatched. The CDR3 is 15 amino acids. The DNA of the CDR3 is TGTGCCACCAGCGGGGACAGGGACAATGCGGAAAAACTGTTTTTT. Translating it yields CATSGDRDNAEKLFF.

This chain joins TRBV20-1 and TRBJ1-1; no reliable D call. Trimming removed 5 bases at V and 6 bases at J, with 10 bases between. Germline CDR1 reads DFQATT; CDR2 reads SNEGSKA (reference sequence). The CDR3 runs 11 residues. The CDR3 region is CSAGYTAEAFF. The CDR3 DNA reads as TGCAGTGCTGGTTACACCGCTGAAGCTTTCTTT.

V gene TRBV5-3 combines with J gene TRBJ1-1; D not resolved. TRBV5-3 is labeled an ORF, and its function is uncertain. The CDR3 length is 14 residues. Trimming stripped 7 bases from V and 5 bases from J, with 18 bases between. This chain's CDR3 is CARCSPVLETEAFF. Here the CDR3 DNA reads TGTGCCAGATGCTCCCCTGTCCTTGAGACTGAAGCTTTCTTT.

This clone was observed a few times. The CDR3 region has the DNA TGTGCCAGCAGTGGAGGGAAAGACACTGAAGCTTTCTTT. Protein product: CASSGGKDTEAFF. The chain links TRBV6-1 to TRBJ1-1; D remains unclear. V was pared by 4 bases and J by 3 bases, with 9 bases between. Per the germline V gene, CDR1 is MNHNS and CDR2 is SASEGT. The CDR3 runs 13 residues.

The genes are TRBV5-1 and TRBJ2-7, with D unresolved. With 0 bases removed from V and 5 bases from J, the gap between germline ends came to 9 bases. CDR3 length: 13 amino acids. The germline CDR1 and CDR2 sequences are SGHRS and YFSETQ. The CDR3 region has the DNA TGCGCCAGCAGCTTGGGTAGTATAAACGAGCAGTACTTC. Amino acid sequence: CASSLGSINEQYF.

The rearrangement uses TRBV27 and TRBJ2-7; the match to TRBD1 covers 10 bases. Germline assignment: CDR1 MNHEY and CDR2 SMNVEV (reference sequence). V was pared by 8 bases and J by 6 bases, with 10 bases of the junction left unmatched. The CDR3 totals 14 residues. The CDR3 here is CASVPGQGFGEQYF. CDR3 sequence (DNA): TGTGCCAGCGTCCCGGGACAGGGGTTCGGCGAGCAGTACTTC.

This rearrangement joins TRBV23-1 to TRBJ2-5; tentatively, D is TRBD1 (6 bases). The DNA matches TRBJ2-7 better at its end, which makes the J call doubtful. TRBV23-1 is recorded as an ORF, its role being uncertain. The CDR3 length is 14 residues. The CDR3 DNA reads TGCGCCAGCAGTCACCCCCGGGACACCCACGAGCAGTACTTC. Translation: CASSHPRDTHEQYF.

V and J are TRBV30 and TRBJ1-1, with a possible D match to TRBD1 (6 bases). Germline CDR1 reads GTSNPN; CDR2 reads SVGIG (reference sequence). The CDR3 has 14 residues. Deletions cut 7 bases from V and 6 bases from J, with 21 bases between. The CDR3 bases are TGTGCCTATACGAAGGGGGGGTTGAGCCCTGAAGCTTTCTTT. Amino acid sequence: CAYTKGGLSPEAFF. Together with reference TRBV30 and TRBJ1-1, the CDR3 gives the full variable domain: SQTIHQWPATLVQPVGSPLSLECTVEGTSNPNLYWYRQAAGRGLQLLFYSVGIGQISSEVPQNLSASRPQDRQFILSSKKLLLSDSGFYLCAYTKGGLSPEAFFGQGTRLTVV.

This chain links TRBV19 with TRBJ1-4, with TRBD1 as a possible D gene (5 bases). The CDR3 contains 13 residues. Trimming shortened V by 0 bases and J by 11 bases, and 10 bases separated the two germline ends. Germline V lookup: CDR1 LNHDA, CDR2 SQIVND (reference sequence). The CDR3: CASSIEQGLKLFF. DNA for the CDR3: TGTGCCAGTAGTATAGAGCAGGGCCTCAAACTGTTTTTT.

The CDR3 loop is CASSSDSGTQYF. CDR3 DNA: TGTGCCAGCAGTTCCGATTCGGGTACGCAGTATTTT. This chain uses TRBV28 with TRBJ2-3; D not certain. The CDR3 extends over 12 amino acids. The germline CDR1 and CDR2 sequences are MDHEN and SYDVKM. Trimming took off 4 bases at V and 8 bases at J, with 10 bases between the two ends.

The J gene is TRBJ2-7, the V gene TRBV28, with D tentatively TRBD2 (6 bases). The CDR3 is made up of 14 amino acids. Deletions cut 6 bases from V and 3 bases from J, with 15 bases between. Looked up from germline, CDR1 is MDHEN and CDR2 is SYDVKM. The CDR3 loop reads CASSPRGGRYEQYF. The CDR3 DNA is TGTGCCAGCAGCCCCCGGGGAGGACGCTACGAGCAGTACTTC.

The chain uses TRBV7-9 and TRBJ2-5; D perhaps matches TRBD2 (5 bases). Trimming took 7 bases from V and 7 from J, leaving 13 bases between them. The germline gives CDR1 SEHNR, CDR2 FQNEAQ (reference sequence). The CDR3 contains 12 residues. In DNA form, the CDR3 reads TGTGCCAGCATCTCCTCCCGGGGGACCCAGTACTTC. Translation: CASISSRGTQYF.

CDR3 residues: CASSLQSHNEKLFF. The CDR3 coding sequence is TGCGCCAGCAGCTTGCAAAGCCATAATGAAAAACTGTTTTTT. This chain connects TRBV5-1 to TRBJ1-4, with D unresolved. This CDR3 contains 14 residues. Germline V gives CDR1 SGHRS, CDR2 YFSETQ. Trimming shortened V by 1 base and J by 4 bases, and 8 bases separated the two germline ends.

V is TRBV29-1 and J is TRBJ2-2; TRBD2 aligns across 12 bases. The CDR3 has 16 amino acids. The germline CDR1 and CDR2 sequences are SQVTM and ANQGSEA. V shed 4 bases and J 4 bases; nucleotides not matched to a gene: 7. This CDR3 reads CSVVDAGLAGTGELFF. CDR3 coding DNA: TGCAGCGTTGTGGATGCGGGACTAGCGGGCACCGGGGAGCTGTTTTTT.

This chain connects TRBV7-2 to TRBJ2-7, with 8 bases lining up with TRBD2. The V gene end was trimmed by 3 bases and the J gene end by 3 bases; junction bases not matched to a gene: 4. Per germline, CDR1 SGHTA and CDR2 FQGNSA. CDR3 length equals 14 residues. Here the CDR3 reads CASSFRGGDYEQYF. The CDR3 region has the DNA TGTGCCAGCAGCTTTCGGGGGGGAGACTACGAGCAGTACTTC.

The chain has TRBV19 and TRBJ1-2, with TRBD1 matching over 11 bases. The germline CDR1 and CDR2 sequences are LNHDA and SQIVND (reference sequence). This CDR3 has 15 amino acids. J was trimmed by 4 bases and V by 7 bases; bases with no gene match: 8. The DNA for the CDR3 is TGTGCCAGTACCGTGGACAGGGGGCTTGCCTATGGCTACACCTTC. Translating it yields CASTVDRGLAYGYTF. Full variable domain (rest looked up from reference TRBV19 and TRBJ1-2): DGGITQSPKYLFRKEGQNVTLSCEQNLNHDAMYWYRQDPGQGLRLIYYSQIVNDFQKGDIAEGYSVSREKKESFPLTVTSAQKNPTAFYLCASTVDRGLAYGYTFGSGTRLTVV.

The chain employs TRBV5-1 and TRBJ2-1, with 8 bases matching TRBD1. The germline gives CDR1 SGHRS, CDR2 YFSETQ. After removal of 6 bases from V and 6 bases from J, the junction contained 17 bases not matched to a gene. This CDR3 is 17 amino acids long. The CDR3 DNA sequence: TGCGCCAGCATCCTGCACCCCGGGACAGGAGGGATCAATGAGCAGTTCTTC. This codes for CASILHPGTGGINEQFF.

J is TRBJ1-4 and V is TRBV6-6; D might be TRBD1 (5 bases). The length of the CDR3 is 14 residues. Germline values: CDR1 MNHNY, CDR2 SVGAGI (reference sequence). With 6 bases removed from V and 8 bases from J, the gap between germline ends came to 16 bases. The CDR3 bases are TGTGCCAGCAGCCGCATGGCGGGGGAGGAAAAACTGTTTTTT. Protein sequence: CASSRMAGEEKLFF.

The chain joins TRBV19 to TRBJ2-7, with 7 bases fitting TRBD2. The CDR3 covers 15 residues. Trimming cost V 5 bases and J 6 bases; bases outside gene matches: 13. Per the germline V gene, CDR1 is LNHDA and CDR2 is SQIVND (reference sequence). The CDR3 spells CASSSPETAGREQYF. Here the CDR3 DNA reads TGTGCCAGTAGTTCGCCGGAGACAGCGGGACGCGAGCAGTACTTC. The whole variable domain, filled in from reference TRBV19 and TRBJ2-7, reads DGGITQSPKYLFRKEGQNVTLSCEQNLNHDAMYWYRQDPGQGLRLIYYSQIVNDFQKGDIAEGYSVSREKKESFPLTVTSAQKNPTAFYLCASSSPETAGREQYFGPGTRLTVT.

This rearrangement joins TRBV7-9 to TRBJ2-7; 9 bases fit TRBD1. Unmatched junction bases numbered 8, after V lost 8 bases and J lost 3 bases. Germline CDR1 is SEHNR and CDR2 is FQNEAQ (reference sequence). This CDR3 spans 14 amino acids. The CDR3 spells CASRPQGAHYEQYF. CDR3 coding DNA: TGTGCCAGCCGACCACAGGGGGCCCACTACGAGCAGTACTTC.